Presented here are 20 T cell receptor beta chains from one specimen sequenced in a study of Tregs in tolerant kidney transplant recipients. Libraries were prepared by immunoSEQ multiplex PCR; TCRdb keeps only in-frame clonotypes and omits some of them. The sample has about 87,000 clones; roughly 93% are singletons. Specimen: CD4+ T cells from blood, collected before the transplant. The receptor source for this set is a human donor who received a combined kidney and bone marrow transplant.

J is TRBJ2-5 and V is TRBV15, with D possibly TRBD2 on 5 matching bases. V dropped 3 bases and J dropped 3 bases, with 8 bases sitting between them. Germline CDR1 LNHNV, CDR2 YYDKDF (reference sequence). The CDR3 extends over 13 amino acids. CDR3 sequence reads: CATSSYGEETQYF. The CDR3 DNA is TGTGCCACCAGCAGTTACGGGGAAGAGACCCAGTACTTC.

This chain links TRBV6-5 with TRBJ2-6; 7 nucleotides align to TRBD1. CDR3 length equals 15 residues. CDR1 and CDR2 from the germline V gene are MNHEY and SVGAGI. Germline trimming cut 7 bases from V and 4 bases from J; bases unmatched to any gene: 7. The CDR3 here is CASTRDSLGANVLTF. DNA of the CDR3: TGTGCCAGCACCCGGGACAGTCTGGGGGCCAACGTCCTGACTTTC.

This clone was seen just once. The chain links TRBV28 to TRBJ1-5; D is uncertain. This CDR3 contains 15 residues. Germline assignment: CDR1 MDHEN and CDR2 SYDVKM. Trimming removed 2 bases at V and 2 bases at J, with 10 bases between. In DNA form, the CDR3 reads TGTGCCAGCAGTTTAGCCGGTTCGGGCAATCAGCCCCAGCATTTT. Its protein product is CASSLAGSGNQPQHF.

V and J are TRBV6-6 and TRBJ2-1; tentative D call: TRBD1 (6 bases). Trimming stripped 5 bases from V and 4 bases from J, with 15 bases between. Germline CDR1 and CDR2: MNHNY and SVGAGI (reference sequence). This CDR3 is built from 15 residues. CDR3 sequence (DNA): TGTGCCAGCAGTAAATCAGGGGCCAATTACAATGAGCAGTTCTTC. It specifies CASSKSGANYNEQFF.

The chain combines TRBV7-9 with TRBJ2-7; the D gene is possibly TRBD2 (5 bases). The CDR3 extends over 11 amino acids. Germline CDR1 and CDR2: SEHNR and FQNEAQ (reference sequence). V lost 5 bases and J 3 bases, leaving 5 bases between the germline ends. As DNA, the CDR3 is TGTGCCAGCAGCCGGGACTACGAGCAGTACTTC. This encodes CASSRDYEQYF.

V gene TRBV6-1 combines with J gene TRBJ1-1; D might be TRBD1 (6 bases). V was clipped by 6 bases and J by 1 base, with 12 bases between them. This CDR3 is 14 amino acids long. From germline, CDR1 is MNHNS and CDR2 SASEGT. DNA for the CDR3: TGTGCCAGCAGCCTCACAGGGAAGAACACTGAAGCTTTCTTT. Translating gives CASSLTGKNTEAFF.

The rearrangement joins TRBV5-1 to TRBJ2-2; D is possibly TRBD2 (6 bases). The germline gives CDR1 SGHRS, CDR2 YFSETQ. The V end lost 4 bases, the J end lost 0 bases, and 13 bases lay between the germline ends. The CDR3 spans 16 residues. The CDR3 coding sequence is TGCGCCAGCAGCCCCGGGACTCCCACGAACACCGGGGAGCTGTTTTTT. Translating gives CASSPGTPTNTGELFF.

The J gene is TRBJ2-2, the V gene TRBV5-1, with a tentative D call TRBD2 (5 bases). V lost 1 base, J lost 6 bases, and 7 bases lay in between. The CDR3 is 13 amino acids. Germline V gene data show CDR1 as SGHRS and CDR2 as YFSETQ. The CDR3 region is CASSLLGAGELFF. In DNA form, the CDR3 reads TGCGCCAGCAGCTTGCTGGGAGCCGGGGAGCTGTTTTTT.

The V and J genes are TRBV1 and TRBJ1-1; the table names TRBD1, a call not compared with the DNA. TRBV1 is noted as a pseudogene. This CDR3 is 16 amino acids long. CDR3 sequence reads: CTSSQMGQGVRTEAFF. In DNA form, the CDR3 reads TGCACCAGCAGCCAAATGGGACAGGGGGTGCGAACTGAAGCTTTCTTT.

Concerning this clone: The junction shows a germline mismatch at one end, possibly a read error. The chain uses TRBV4-2 and TRBJ1-6; maybe TRBD1 (5 bases). The V gene's germline CDR1 is LGHNA and CDR2 YNFKEQ. This CDR3 is built from 16 residues. The CDR3 reads CASSQEGPGTNSPLHF. The CDR3 nucleotides read TGTGCCAGCAGCCAAGAAGGGCCAGGGACTAATTCCCCCCTCCACTTT.

The V gene is TRBV23-1, the J gene TRBJ2-1; perhaps TRBD1 as D (6 bases). TRBV23-1 falls under the ORF class, with uncertain function. The CDR3 sequence is 15 residues long. V was shortened by 2 bases and J by 0 bases, with 8 bases between the two germline ends. The chain's CDR3 is CASSQAGDSYNEQFF. In DNA form, the CDR3 reads TGCGCCAGCAGTCAAGCAGGGGACTCCTACAATGAGCAGTTCTTC.

This rearrangement joins TRBV4-2 to TRBJ1-2; no firm D call. The germline gives CDR1 LGHNA, CDR2 YNFKEQ. This CDR3 has 15 amino acids. The germline V and J ends were trimmed by 1 base and 0 bases, with 9 bases remaining between them. The CDR3 region has the DNA TGTGCCAGCAGCCAAGGGGCTTCGGCTAACTATGGCTACACCTTC. It specifies CASSQGASANYGYTF.

The genes are TRBV6-5 and TRBJ1-5; D is undetermined. The CDR3 covers 14 residues. Germline V gene data show CDR1 as MNHEY and CDR2 as SVGAGI. V was trimmed by 0 bases and J by 9 bases, leaving 12 bases between them. CDR3 amino acids: CASSYSKTHSPQHF. In DNA, the CDR3 is TGTGCCAGCAGTTACTCGAAGACTCATTCGCCCCAGCATTTT.

This CDR3 reads CASSQGPDTSYEQYF. DNA of the CDR3: TGTGCCAGCAGCCAGGGCCCGGACACATCCTACGAGCAGTACTTC. The chain uses TRBV7-7 and TRBJ2-7; a weak D match, TRBD1 (5 bases). CDR3 size: 15 residues. Trimming stripped 5 bases from V and 1 base from J, with 15 bases between. The germline V gene has CDR1 SSHAT and CDR2 FNYEAQ (reference sequence).

This clone was observed once. The chain uses TRBV5-1 and TRBJ2-2, with 11 bases matching TRBD2. The germline V gene has CDR1 SGHRS and CDR2 YFSETQ. This CDR3 has 18 residues. V lost 6 bases and J lost 4; bases outside the gene matches: 14. CDR3 loop: CASTLGLAGLGSTGELFF. The CDR3 DNA is TGCGCCAGCACCCTAGGACTAGCGGGCTTGGGGAGCACCGGGGAGCTGTTTTTT.

The chain employs TRBV7-2 and TRBJ1-5, with 7 bases fitting TRBD1. Germline V CDR1 and CDR2: SGHTA, FQGNSA. Unmatched junction bases numbered 7, after V lost 5 bases and J lost 6 bases. CDR3 length equals 14 residues. CDR3 sequence: CASSVQGIGQPQHF. The CDR3 region has the DNA TGTGCCAGCAGCGTACAGGGGATAGGTCAGCCCCAGCATTTT.

V gene TRBV6-1 combines with J gene TRBJ1-6; weak D call: TRBD1 (5 bases). The CDR3 spans 17 residues. The germline V gene encodes CDR1 MNHNS and CDR2 SASEGT. Trimming took 3 bases from V and 1 from J, leaving 13 bases between them. Here the CDR3 DNA reads TGTGCCAGCAGTGATGGACAAAAAGGATCCTATAATTCACCCCTCCACTTT. Protein sequence: CASSDGQKGSYNSPLHF.

The chain uses TRBV11-2 and TRBJ2-5; TRBD1 might be the D (5 bases). Trimming stripped 2 bases from V and 5 bases from J, with 15 bases between. This CDR3 spans 15 amino acids. Germline values: CDR1 SGHAT, CDR2 FQNNGV. The CDR3 bases are TGTGCCAGCAGCTTACTGGCCGCAGGGTGGGAGACCCAGTACTTC. It codes for CASSLLAAGWETQYF.

The chain combines TRBV27 with TRBJ1-2, with a tentative D call TRBD1 (5 bases). CDR3 length: 13 residues. Trimming pared 7 bases from V and 8 bases from J, leaving 17 bases between. Germline CDR1 and CDR2: MNHEY and SMNVEV (reference sequence). The CDR3 here is CASNPGLGGGYTF. The CDR3 DNA reads TGTGCCAGCAATCCCGGTTTGGGGGGAGGCTACACCTTC.

The chain joins TRBV15 to TRBJ1-1; D remains unclear. In germline, CDR1 is LNHNV, CDR2 YYDKDF (reference sequence). The V end lost 0 bases, the J end lost 1 base, and 6 bases lay between the germline ends. The CDR3 has 14 amino acids. The CDR3 loop is CATSRDLTNTEAFF. The DNA for the CDR3 is TGTGCCACCAGCAGAGATCTAACGAACACTGAAGCTTTCTTT.